The 23 T cell receptor beta chains presented below share a single source sample, sequenced in a study of cytomegalovirus exposure and HLA in healthy donors. The PCR made use of 60 Vbeta and 13 Jbeta primers. TCRdb's table, derived via immunoSEQ multiplex PCR, lists solely in-frame clones and lacks some. Here the sample spans around 78,000 clones, roughly 83% being singletons. Input material: PBMCs. The receptors originated from a woman in her fifties or sixties in good health and CMV-seronegative.

The chain couples TRBV19 to TRBJ1-5, with TRBD1 matching over 9 bases. This CDR3 region has 15 residues. Per the germline V gene, CDR1 is LNHDA and CDR2 is SQIVND (reference sequence). Trimming removed 4 bases from V and 7 bases from J; junction bases left unmatched: 8. CDR3 in DNA: TGTGCCAGTAGTACGGGGACAGGGAAGAGGCAGCCCCAGCATTTT. Translated, it gives CASSTGTGKRQPQHF.

The genes are TRBV28 and TRBJ1-1; D is uncertain. Germline values: CDR1 MDHEN, CDR2 SYDVKM. The CDR3 contains 17 residues. The CDR3 loop is CASSPRGEVLTSTEAFF. CDR3 bases: TGTGCATCCTCTCCTCGTGGGGAGGTCCTGACGAGCACTGAAGCTTTCTTT.

CDR3 region: CASSVREAEGYTF. CDR3 bases: TGTGCCAGCAGCGTACGGGAGGCCGAAGGCTACACCTTC. The chain couples TRBV2 to TRBJ1-2; the D is unclear. Germline V gene data show CDR1 as SNHLY and CDR2 as FYNNEI. V was cut by 6 bases and J by 8 bases, with 16 bases left in between. CDR3 length equals 13 residues.

In DNA, the CDR3 is TGTGCCAGCTCACCACAGGGGGTTACTAACTATGGCTACACCTTC. Its translation is CASSPQGVTNYGYTF. The chain combines TRBV18 with TRBJ1-2, with D perhaps TRBD1 (6 bases). Germline values: CDR1 KGHSH, CDR2 LQKENI. V dropped 1 base and J dropped 0 bases, with 9 bases sitting between them. The CDR3 is made up of 15 amino acids.

This chain uses TRBV27 with TRBJ2-1, with unresolved D. Germline V gives CDR1 MNHEY, CDR2 SMNVEV (reference sequence). The V and J ends lost 5 bases and 0 bases respectively, with 14 bases between them. This CDR3 is 16 amino acids long. The CDR3 coding sequence is TGTGCCAGCAGTCTTGTATGGCAAGTCTCCTACAATGAGCAGTTCTTC. Amino acids: CASSLVWQVSYNEQFF.

The chain is built from TRBV6-6 and TRBJ1-5; the match to TRBD1 covers 8 bases. Per the germline V gene, CDR1 is MNHNY and CDR2 is SVGAGI (reference sequence). The CDR3 is 15 residues long. J was trimmed by 5 bases and V by 3 bases; bases with no gene match: 6. For the CDR3, the DNA is TGTGCCAGCAGTTATTCCGGACAGGGTGATCAGCCCCAGCATTTT. It codes for CASSYSGQGDQPQHF.

The chain has TRBV2 and TRBJ1-1; 8 bases map to TRBD1. CDR3 length equals 12 residues. CDR1 and CDR2 from the germline V gene are SNHLY and FYNNEI. J was trimmed by 3 bases and V by 8 bases; bases with no gene match: 2. The CDR3 bases are TGTGCCAGCGAGGGACAGGACACTGAAGCTTTCTTT. It is translated as CASEGQDTEAFF. The whole variable domain, remainder taken from reference TRBV2 and TRBJ1-1, is EPEVTQTPSHQVTQMGQEVILRCVPISNHLYFYWYRQILGQKVEFLVSFYNNEISEKSEIFDDQFSVERPDGSNFTLKIRSTKLEDSAMYFCASEGQDTEAFFGQGTRLTVV.

This sequence joins TRBV5-1 and TRBJ1-4; possibly TRBD1 for D (5 bases). Trimming took off 4 bases at V and 0 bases at J, with 10 bases between the two ends. The germline CDR1 and CDR2 sequences are SGHRS and YFSETQ. This CDR3 is 15 amino acids long. CDR3 nucleotide sequence: TGCGCCAGCAGCAAGCAGGGATCAACTAATGAAAAACTGTTTTTT. Residues: CASSKQGSTNEKLFF.

This chain links TRBV19 with TRBJ2-1, with D possibly matching TRBD2 (5 bases). Deletions cut 5 bases from V and 10 bases from J, with 12 bases between. The germline V gene encodes CDR1 LNHDA and CDR2 SQIVND (reference sequence). This CDR3 contains 12 residues. CDR3 sequence (DNA): TGTGCCAGTAGTTCGCGGGTGGGGGAGCAGTTCTTC. This sequence encodes CASSSRVGEQFF.

The chain joins TRBV27 to TRBJ1-5, with 7 bases aligning to TRBD1. The V gene end was trimmed by 6 bases and the J gene end by 1 base; junction bases not matched to a gene: 9. The CDR3 runs to 16 residues. Germline CDR1 is MNHEY and CDR2 is SMNVEV (reference sequence). CDR3 protein: CASRPYRGLSNQPQHF. The CDR3 region has the DNA TGTGCCAGCAGGCCCTACAGGGGTTTGAGCAATCAGCCCCAGCATTTT.

There are a few counts of this clone. The rearrangement joins TRBV13 to TRBJ1-3; maybe TRBD1 (6 bases). The V end was cut by 4 bases, the J end by 1 base, with 11 bases between. Germline V CDR1 and CDR2: PRHDT, FYEKMQ (reference sequence). This CDR3 has 15 amino acids. This chain's CDR3 is CASSSRGTSGNTIYF. CDR3 coding DNA: TGTGCCAGCAGCTCCAGGGGTACTTCTGGAAACACCATATATTTT.

V is TRBV6-1 and J is TRBJ2-2; D gene uncertain. CDR1 MNHNS and CDR2 SASEGT come from the germline V gene. Trimming took off 7 bases at V and 0 bases at J, with 9 bases between the two ends. This CDR3 is built from 14 residues. CDR3 DNA: TGTGCCAGCATCGTATTTGCGAACACCGGGGAGCTGTTTTTT. This sequence encodes CASIVFANTGELFF.

This sequence joins TRBV18 and TRBJ1-1; D is unresolved. Trimming took 0 bases from V and 8 from J, leaving 10 bases between them. CDR3 length: 13 amino acids. Germline CDR1 and CDR2: KGHSH and LQKENI. CDR3 protein: CASSPPTRHEAFF. CDR3 nucleotides: TGTGCCAGCTCACCACCGACAAGACACGAAGCTTTCTTT. The entire variable domain, with the rest obtained from reference TRBV18 and TRBJ1-1, is as follows: NAGVMQNPRHLVRRRGQEARLRCSPMKGHSHVYWYRQLPEEGLKFMVYLQKENIIDESGMPKERFSAEFPKEGPSILRIQQVVRGDSAAYFCASSPPTRHEAFFGQGTRLTVV.

V usage is TRBV29-1 and J usage is TRBJ2-3; D not resolved. This CDR3 is built from 12 residues. Between the trimmed V and J ends, which lost 3 bases and 4 bases, there was a span of 8 bases. The germline V gene has CDR1 SQVTM and CDR2 ANQGSEA. In DNA, the CDR3 is TGCAGCGTTGAGGCAATTTCAGATACGCAGTATTTT. This gives the protein CSVEAISDTQYF.

The V and J genes are TRBV5-4 and TRBJ2-5; the D is unclear. V was trimmed by 0 bases and J by 4 bases, leaving 4 bases between them. There are 12 residues in the CDR3. Per the germline V gene, CDR1 is SGHNT and CDR2 is YYREEE (reference sequence). The DNA of the CDR3 is TGTGCCAGCAGCTTGGCCAGAGAGACCCAGTACTTC. Translating gives CASSLARETQYF.

V usage is TRBV29-1 and J usage is TRBJ2-5; D perhaps matches TRBD1 (5 bases). Germline loops: CDR1 SQVTM, CDR2 ANQGSEA. The CDR3 totals 13 residues. V was trimmed by 6 bases and J by 5 bases, leaving 16 bases between them. CDR3 DNA: TGCAGCGTAAGCTTATGGCAGGGTGAGACCCAGTACTTC. This sequence encodes CSVSLWQGETQYF.

This clone was counted between two and nine times. The chain has TRBV6-4 and TRBJ2-3, with TRBD2 matching 12 bases. CDR3 length equals 16 residues. Germline V gene sequence: CDR1 MRHNA, CDR2 SNTAGT. Trimming removed 0 bases from V and 4 bases from J; junction bases left unmatched: 2. In DNA form, the CDR3 reads TGTGCCAGCAGTGACTCGGCTAGCGGGGGGGCAGATACGCAGTATTTT. Translation: CASSDSASGGADTQYF.

This chain uses TRBV15 with TRBJ2-2; the match to TRBD2 covers 11 bases. The germline V gene encodes CDR1 LNHNV and CDR2 YYDKDF (reference sequence). The CDR3 runs 18 residues. After removal of 1 base from V and 6 bases from J, the junction contained 10 bases not matched to a gene. The CDR3 DNA is TGTGCCACCAGCAGAGCCCCGCTACTAGCGGGAGAACCCGGGGAGCTGTTTTTT. Residues: CATSRAPLLAGEPGELFF.

The CDR3: CASSHSGTSGQNEQFF. As DNA, the CDR3 is TGTGCCAGCAGCCACTCCGGGACTAGCGGGCAAAATGAGCAGTTCTTC. The V gene is TRBV5-4, the J gene TRBJ2-1; 12 nucleotides agree with TRBD2. Unmatched junction bases numbered 9, after V lost 4 bases and J lost 7 bases. Germline CDR1 is SGHNT and CDR2 is YYREEE (reference sequence). The CDR3 consists of 16 residues.

The V and J genes are TRBV15 and TRBJ2-1, with D possibly TRBD2 on 5 matching bases. The CDR3 is 14 amino acids. Germline CDR1 LNHNV, CDR2 YYDKDF (reference sequence). The V gene lost 0 bases and the J gene lost 6 bases, with 9 bases spanning the gap. The CDR3 nucleotides read TGTGCCACCAGCAGAGAAAAACTAGGCAATGAGCAGTTCTTC. Protein: CATSREKLGNEQFF.

The V call is TRBV2, the J call TRBJ2-3; TRBD2 agrees at 7 bases. V shed 6 bases and J 2 bases; nucleotides not matched to a gene: 8. Germline V lookup: CDR1 SNHLY, CDR2 FYNNEI. The CDR3 has 15 amino acids. The CDR3 DNA follows: TGTGCCAGCAGCGCTCCTAGCGGCTACACAGATACGCAGTATTTT. This encodes CASSAPSGYTDTQYF.

The sample holds a few counts of this clone. The chain combines TRBV7-3 with TRBJ2-3, with 11 bases that match TRBD2. V lost 8 bases to trimming and J lost 2 bases; unmatched junction nucleotides: 3. The CDR3 runs 14 residues. Germline CDR1 SGHTA, CDR2 FQGTGA. In DNA form, the CDR3 reads TGTGCCAGCGGACTAGCGGGCAACACAGATACGCAGTATTTT. Encoded protein: CASGLAGNTDTQYF.

This clone was seen more than once but under ten times. The V call is TRBV4-2, the J call TRBJ1-1; a possible D gene is TRBD1 (6 bases). Germline CDR1 and CDR2: LGHNA and YNFKEQ. The V and J ends lost 0 bases and 0 bases respectively, with 17 bases between them. There are 18 residues in the CDR3. The CDR3 reads CASSQEDPRTVLNTEAFF. CDR3 nucleotides: TGTGCCAGCAGCCAAGAGGATCCGAGGACAGTACTGAACACTGAAGCTTTCTTT.